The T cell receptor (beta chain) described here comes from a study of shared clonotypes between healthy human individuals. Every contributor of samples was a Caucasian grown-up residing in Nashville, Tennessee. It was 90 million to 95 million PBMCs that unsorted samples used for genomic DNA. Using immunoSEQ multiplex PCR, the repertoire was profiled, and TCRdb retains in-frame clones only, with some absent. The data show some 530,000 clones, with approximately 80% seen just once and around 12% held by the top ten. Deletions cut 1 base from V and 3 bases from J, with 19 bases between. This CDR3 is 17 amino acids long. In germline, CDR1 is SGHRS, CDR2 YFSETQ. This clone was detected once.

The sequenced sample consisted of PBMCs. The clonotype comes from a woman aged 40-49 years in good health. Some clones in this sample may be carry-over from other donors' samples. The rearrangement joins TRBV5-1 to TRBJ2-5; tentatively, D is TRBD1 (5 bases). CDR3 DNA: TGCGCCAGCAGCTTGTCTTTAGGTGCAGACAGAGAAGAGACCCAGTACTTC. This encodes CASSLSLGADREETQYF.